This TCR beta chain comes out of a study of human T cells and chemical hapten exposure. Looking at the study overall: Largely, small differences in pooled library volume made per-sample TCR yields vary. Regarding the study as a whole: TCRs above 1 in 1000 frequency stayed constant with DPC sensitization.

Unfractionated whole blood yielded the extracted total RNA. This clonotype was detected only a few times. No antigen is known for it. It was the library that attached unique molecular identifiers to individual cDNA molecules. As processed by the authors: A per-sample median of roughly 91,000 TCRs was observed, with a range of about 23,224 to 750,000. TCRdb re-analysed the 5' RACE reads in MiXCR, keeping a single row per CDR3 protein. These V and J calls are TCRdb output, not the study's own analysis. This sample has roughly 110,000 distinct CDR3 sequences, with around 20% found just once. The receptor was derived from a human donor in good health.

This chain's CDR3 is CATSVSGNQPQHF. The DNA of the CDR3 is TGTGCCACCAGTGTATCGGGAAATCAGCCCCAGCATTTT. The gene calls are TRBV24-1 and TRBJ1-5; no definite D call. Trimming left V 5 bases short and J 4 bases short, with 8 bases between. This CDR3 region has 13 residues. Germline V gene lookup returns CDR1 KGHDR and CDR2 SFDVKD.